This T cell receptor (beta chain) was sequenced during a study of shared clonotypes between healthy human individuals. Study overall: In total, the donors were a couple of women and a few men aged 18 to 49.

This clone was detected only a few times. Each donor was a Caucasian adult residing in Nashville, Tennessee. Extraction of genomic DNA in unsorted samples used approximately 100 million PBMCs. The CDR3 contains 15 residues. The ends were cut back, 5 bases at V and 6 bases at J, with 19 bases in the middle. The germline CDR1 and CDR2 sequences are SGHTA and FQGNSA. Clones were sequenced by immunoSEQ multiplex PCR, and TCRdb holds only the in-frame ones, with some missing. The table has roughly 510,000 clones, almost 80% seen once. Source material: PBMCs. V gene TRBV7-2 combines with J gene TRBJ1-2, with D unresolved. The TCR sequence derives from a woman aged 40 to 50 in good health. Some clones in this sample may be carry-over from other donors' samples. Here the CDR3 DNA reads TGTGCCAGCAGCGTTCAGACCGGGTCTCCAAATGGCTACACCTTC. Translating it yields CASSVQTGSPNGYTF.